The entry below describes one T cell receptor beta chain. Its antigen is currently not known. One base away there is no much larger clone; base qualities are not given. This record comes from a study of shared clonotypes between healthy human individuals (dated by TCRdb to about 2020). Broadly, across the study: The cohort comprised two women and a few men aged 18 to 49 years. For each donor, CD4 naive and CD4 memory were each run on three plates, CD8 naive on two plates, and CD8 memory on one plate. To estimate repertoire size and how much clonotypes are shared between individuals, the study performed deep sequencing of blood TCR repertoires from a few healthy adults. To increase sequencing depth and limit assay-specific biases, different laboratories used diverse techniques to prepare libraries and sequence TCR repertoires. Between about 0.94 and 8.9 billion PBMCs per donor were obtained by leukapheresis.

Using the deep immunoSEQ assay, TCR CDR3 regions were amplified from genomic DNA by multiplex PCR. Extracted genomic DNA from each cell subset was distributed evenly across all wells of several immunoSEQ 96-well plates, and each plate was treated as a replicate. For sorted subsets, roughly 200 ng genomic DNA, equal to about 30,000 T cell genomes, was loaded into each replicate PCR. Purified libraries were quantified with a Qubit 3.0 fluorometer, sized on a Bioanalyzer 2100, and re-quantified with the KAPA Library Quantification kit. A separate single-read 150-cycle Illumina NextSeq 550 flow cell was used to sequence each immunoSEQ 96-well plate. In the source study's methods: Because only junctional sequences without quality scores were contained in the immunoSEQ output, filtering matching that applied to full-length reads could not be performed. Sequences were annotated with PyIR, a Python wrapper for IgBLAST v1.9, and V/J genes and CDR3 were assigned using IMGT germline references. Reads were filtered out if the reads had weak V/J assignments (E-value above 1e-6), no CDR3, stop codons, out-of-frame junctions, or ambiguous translated residues. V3J clonotypes were defined by identical inferred V gene, J gene, and CDR3 amino acid sequence. Percentage overlap between repertoires was calculated by dividing the number of shared unique clonotypes by the size of the smaller repertoire. RTK rarefaction, the Chao1 estimator, and Recon v2.1 estimates of unobserved clonotypes were used to assess repertoire richness. Generation probabilities for all TCRbeta clonotypes obtained by the gDNA method from a handful of donors were computed using OLGA. TCRdb took over this immuneACCESS table, retaining in-frame rearrangements with V and J assigned. Such tables are incomplete; in checked studies, under half of the missing clones stem from an unresolved V gene, and the remainder is unexplained. D and trimming come from the DNA, and the V and J calls and clone size come from that table. The table for this sample lists about 1 million clones; about 77% of them were counted only once. Together, the top ten hold approximately 1.5% of the sample.

Germline trimming: 1 base from V, 4 bases from J; junction bases outside gene matches: 6. The CDR3 measures 16 amino acids from cysteine to phenylalanine. Only the CDR3 DNA stays, 48 bases, in frame from base 1. In the germline V gene, CDR1 corresponds to SGHTA and CDR2 to FQGNSA. Paper-wide results and their limitations: Pairwise subsampling indicated that sequencing depth was expected to affect the degree of clonotype sharing among donors. Estimated clonotype richness was generally larger for naive than for memory subsets. Only blood was sampled, and tissue TCR repertoires likely differ from those in blood. The small number of donors limited the genetic and exposure-history diversity represented. Rarefaction of sorted-subset datasets indicated incomplete sequencing despite the large sequencing depth. When several donors were compared, the shared fraction of clonotypes was about 5.5% for naive CD4, more than 3% for naive CD8, 2.3% for memory CD4, and about 0.36% for memory CD8. Clonotypes shared by all four sorted-subset donors showed higher generation probabilities than non-shared clonotypes.

The donors were healthy, HIV-negative adults with no recently reported acute infections or vaccinations. Every donor was a Caucasian adult living in Nashville, Tennessee, USA. Magnetic negative selection was used to enrich CD4+ T cells, after which naive cells were positively selected on CD45RA and the negative fraction became the memory subset. Blood was obtained by leukapheresis, after which PBMCs were separated by Ficoll-Histopaque density gradient centrifugation and cryopreserved in liquid nitrogen vapor phase. Analytical flow cytometry was used to check the purity and quantity of each magnetically sorted T cell population. Genomic DNA was isolated from every sorted fraction and measured by UV absorbance on a Nanodrop 2000c.

Sequencing was done on a sample of memory CD4+ T cells sorted from blood. The intended sense of this specimen's cell subset or site label: CD45RA-negative fraction. The receptor was derived from a man aged 18 to 29 in good health. Recombination joined TRBV7-2 with TRBJ2-1, and TRBD2 aligns with 8 junction nucleotides. The nucleotide sequence is TGTGCCAGCAGCTTAGGTCGGTCTAGCGGGTACAATGAGCAGTTCTTC. Its coded protein is CASSLGRSSGYNEQFF.